These 32 T cell receptor beta chains were all obtained from the same sample, sequenced in a study of vaccination and CD4 T cells after COVID-19. Treatment here: roughly ten-day PBMC culture with coronavirus spike peptide pools or control peptides (ViraFEST assay). Cultured CD4+ T-cell DNA underwent Oncomine TCR Beta short-read sequencing. TCRdb reprocessed the PCR reads with MiXCR, giving one entry per CDR3 protein. The sample comprises roughly 3,600 distinct CDR3 sequences, 17% of which are singletons, and about 22% rests with the top ten. Their antigens are not known. The sequencing input was CD4+ T cells from blood, cultured in vitro. The source is a human donor who had recovered from COVID-19.

This rearrangement joins TRBV19 to TRBJ2-7; D possibly matches TRBD1 or TRBD2 (5 bases each). Per germline, CDR1 LNHDA and CDR2 SQIVND (reference sequence). V was shortened by 4 bases and J by 3 bases, with 7 bases between the two germline ends. The CDR3 has 12 amino acids. For the CDR3, the DNA is TGTGCCAGTAGTAGGGACCTCTACGAGCAGTACTTC. Translating it yields CASSRDLYEQYF.

J is TRBJ2-1 and V is TRBV4-1; D is uncertain. With 4 bases removed from V and 0 bases from J, the gap between germline ends came to 13 bases. Germline assignment: CDR1 MGHRA and CDR2 YSYEKL. This CDR3 region has 16 residues. The CDR3 region is CASSLLFLSSYNEQFF. In DNA form, the CDR3 reads TGCGCCAGCAGCCTACTCTTTTTGAGCTCCTACAATGAGCAGTTCTTC.

This chain uses TRBV3-1 with TRBJ1-6, with TRBD1 identical over 8 bases. V was pared by 5 bases and J by 11 bases, with 8 bases of the junction left unmatched. There are 14 residues in the CDR3. Germline CDR1 is LGHDT and CDR2 is YNNKEL (reference sequence). CDR3 amino acids: CASSSRQGRTPLHF. CDR3 DNA: TGTGCCAGCAGCTCGCGACAGGGGCGGACACCCCTCCACTTT.

V gene TRBV12-3 or TRBV12-4 combines with J gene TRBJ1-2; D is possibly TRBD1 (6 bases). V dropped 4 bases and J dropped 5 bases, with 8 bases sitting between them. The CDR3 is 12 amino acids. The CDR3 sequence is CASSSGAYGYTF. In DNA form, the CDR3 reads TGTGCCAGCAGTTCAGGGGCATATGGCTACACCTTC.

This clonotype was counted only a few times. The chain links TRBV30 to TRBJ2-6; D call uncertain. This CDR3 comprises 14 residues. The germline V and J ends were trimmed by 6 bases and 0 bases, with 9 bases remaining between them. Germline V gives CDR1 GTSNPN, CDR2 SVGIG (reference sequence). The CDR3 spells CACHLYSGANVLTF. The CDR3 coding sequence is TGTGCCTGCCATTTGTACTCTGGGGCCAACGTCCTGACTTTC.

This chain connects TRBV30 to TRBJ1-5, with TRBD1 as a possible D gene (5 bases). With 2 bases removed from V and 3 bases from J, the gap between germline ends came to 14 bases. CDR3 length: 15 amino acids. Looked up from germline, CDR1 is GTSNPN and CDR2 is SVGIG (reference sequence). CDR3 sequence reads: CAWSLPGGTNQPQHF. CDR3 bases: TGTGCCTGGAGTCTCCCCGGGGGGACCAATCAGCCCCAGCATTTT.

This clonotype was seen only a few times. The chain joins TRBV12-3 or TRBV12-4 to TRBJ2-5; D not resolved. The germline V and J ends were trimmed by 3 bases and 7 bases, with 6 bases remaining between them. This CDR3 has 11 amino acids. The CDR3 loop is CASSFDRTQYF. CDR3 nucleotide sequence: TGTGCCAGCAGTTTCGATCGGACCCAGTACTTC.

A single count supports this clonotype. The V call is TRBV18, the J call TRBJ1-6, with TRBD1 matching 10 bases. The CDR3 runs 14 residues. V gave up 4 bases and J gave up 8 bases; unmatched junction bases: 2. From germline, CDR1 is KGHSH and CDR2 LQKENI. The CDR3 coding sequence is TGTGCCAGCTCACAGGGGACAGGGGATTCACCCCTCCACTTT. It specifies CASSQGTGDSPLHF. Supplemented by reference TRBV18 and TRBJ1-6, the full variable domain reads NAGVMQNPRHLVRRRGQEARLRCSPMKGHSHVYWYRQLPEEGLKFMVYLQKENIIDESGMPKERFSAEFPKEGPSILRIQQVVRGDSAAYFCASSQGTGDSPLHFGNGTRLTVT.

Relative to its sample, this clonotype is medium-sized. This chain joins TRBV12-5 and TRBJ1-1, with no clear D. The CDR3 is 15 amino acids. Trimming left V 4 bases short and J 4 bases short, with 16 bases between. The germline V gene has CDR1 LGHNT and CDR2 FRNRAP. The CDR3 protein is CASGSGRGTGTEAFF. CDR3 sequence (DNA): TGTGCTAGTGGTTCTGGTCGGGGAACGGGCACTGAAGCTTTCTTT.

V gene TRBV15 combines with J gene TRBJ2-1; D might be TRBD2 (5 bases). Germline CDR1 reads LNHNV; CDR2 reads YYDKDF (reference sequence). Between the trimmed V and J ends, which lost 7 bases and 1 base, there was a span of 14 bases. The CDR3 runs 15 residues. The DNA of the CDR3 is TGTGCCACCACCGTGCAAGGAGGATCCTACAATGAGCAGTTCTTC. It specifies CATTVQGGSYNEQFF. Variable domain in full (rest from reference TRBV15 and TRBJ2-1): DAMVIQNPRYQVTQFGKPVTLSCSQTLNHNVMYWYQQKSSQAPKLLFHYYDKDFNNEADTPDNFQSRRPNTSFCFLDIRSPGLGDTAMYLCATTVQGGSYNEQFFGPGTRLTVL.

This sequence joins TRBV12-3 or TRBV12-4 and TRBJ2-3; D is ambiguous. The CDR3 is made up of 16 amino acids. Trimming left V 0 bases short and J 0 bases short, with 10 bases between. DNA of the CDR3: TGTGCCAGCAGTTTAGCACGGCGACTGAGCACAGATACGCAGTATTTT. Translating gives CASSLARRLSTDTQYF.

V and J are TRBV18 and TRBJ2-7, with a weak D call TRBD2 (6 bases). The CDR3 has 12 amino acids. Trimming took 3 bases from V and 5 from J, leaving 8 bases between them. CDR1 and CDR2 (germline): KGHSH, LQKENI. In nucleotides, the CDR3 is TGTGCCAGCTCACCGACTAGGCACGAGCAGTACTTC. Translated, it gives CASSPTRHEQYF.

This sequence joins TRBV12-3 or TRBV12-4 and TRBJ1-1; the D gene is possibly TRBD1 (5 bases). Trimming removed 3 bases at V and 6 bases at J, with 11 bases between. This CDR3 has 13 amino acids. The CDR3 reads CASSFGGRAEAFF. CDR3 sequence (DNA): TGTGCCAGCAGTTTCGGGGGTAGGGCTGAAGCTTTCTTT.

This clonotype was counted a few times. The chain employs TRBV19 and TRBJ2-6; weak D call: TRBD1 (5 bases). Per the germline V gene, CDR1 is LNHDA and CDR2 is SQIVND (reference sequence). V lost 3 bases to trimming and J lost 0 bases, with 12 bases between them. The CDR3 runs 17 residues. DNA for the CDR3: TGTGCCAGTAGTATTTACAGGATGAACTCTGGGGCCAACGTCCTGACTTTC. Translation gives CASSIYRMNSGANVLTF.

This chain joins TRBV6-5 and TRBJ1-5, with D possibly being TRBD1 (6 bases). The CDR3 covers 16 residues. Germline assignment: CDR1 MNHEY and CDR2 SVGAGI. Between the trimmed V and J ends, which lost 2 bases and 3 bases, there was a span of 14 bases. In DNA form, the CDR3 reads TGTGCCAGCAGTTACGCAACGACAGGTTACAATCAGCCCCAGCATTTT. Amino acid sequence: CASSYATTGYNQPQHF.

This clonotype has only a few counts. This sequence joins TRBV3-1 and TRBJ1-1, with 9 bases fitting TRBD1. V gave up 4 bases and J gave up 6 bases; unmatched junction bases: 6. Germline V lookup: CDR1 LGHDT, CDR2 YNNKEL (reference sequence). This CDR3 region has 14 residues. CDR3 sequence (DNA): TGTGCCAGCAGCCCGAGACAGGGGGGAGCTGAAGCTTTCTTT. Translating it yields CASSPRQGGAEAFF.

This clonotype has just a few counts. The V gene is TRBV7-9, the J gene TRBJ1-2; D remains ambiguous. Germline V gives CDR1 SEHNR, CDR2 FQNEAQ (reference sequence). Trimming cost V 7 bases and J 0 bases, with 9 bases left between them. The CDR3 consists of 13 residues. The CDR3 reads CASTDTTNYGYTF. The CDR3 coding sequence is TGTGCCAGCACCGATACAACTAACTATGGCTACACCTTC.

This chain links TRBV18 with TRBJ1-5; TRBD1 aligns across 8 bases. The germline gives CDR1 KGHSH, CDR2 LQKENI. The CDR3 runs 15 residues. V was pared by 5 bases and J by 0 bases, with 3 bases of the junction left unmatched. Written as DNA, the CDR3 is TGTGCCAGCTCAGATCAGGGGGCTAGCAATCAGCCCCAGCATTTT. Protein sequence: CASSDQGASNQPQHF.

The chain employs TRBV18 and TRBJ2-7; D call uncertain. Trimming took off 2 bases at V and 4 bases at J, with 6 bases between the two ends. Germline CDR1 is KGHSH and CDR2 is LQKENI. The CDR3 is 12 residues long. CDR3 in DNA: TGTGCCAGCTCACCATTCACATACGAGCAGTACTTC. Its protein product is CASSPFTYEQYF.

Judged by abundance, this clonotype is medium-sized. The rearrangement links TRBV6-1 to TRBJ2-1; tentatively, D is TRBD2 (7 bases). The CDR3 spans 16 residues. Germline lookup yields CDR1 MNHNS and CDR2 SASEGT. The V end lost 5 bases, the J end lost 7 bases, and 21 bases lay between the germline ends. The CDR3 region has the DNA TGTGCCAGCAGTCACCTGTGGGGGGGCTCGGGGAATGAGCAGTTCTTC. Translation: CASSHLWGGSGNEQFF.

This clonotype qualifies as medium-sized. CDR3 protein: CSVRDALRNEQFF. CDR3 bases: TGCAGCGTTCGAGACGCCCTTCGGAATGAGCAGTTCTTC. The chain couples TRBV29-1 to TRBJ2-1; D remains ambiguous. This CDR3 region has 13 residues. Germline V gene lookup returns CDR1 SQVTM and CDR2 ANQGSEA. Trimming shortened V by 5 bases and J by 7 bases, and 15 bases separated the two germline ends.

V gene TRBV6-5 combines with J gene TRBJ1-3; no firm D call. Germline V gene data show CDR1 as MNHEY and CDR2 as SVGAGI. The CDR3 sequence is 16 residues long. Between the trimmed V and J ends, which lost 2 bases and 0 bases, there was a span of 11 bases. The CDR3 sequence is CASSYRTPSSGNTIYF. In nucleotides, the CDR3 is TGTGCCAGCAGTTACAGGACTCCTAGCTCTGGAAACACCATATATTTT.

This clonotype ranks as medium-sized. V and J are TRBV15 and TRBJ1-2; D is ambiguous. V was clipped by 6 bases and J by 1 base, with 15 bases between them. Germline loops: CDR1 LNHNV, CDR2 YYDKDF (reference sequence). This CDR3 region has 15 residues. The CDR3 protein is CATRKDSAGNYGYTF. CDR3 coding DNA: TGTGCCACCAGGAAAGATTCTGCCGGTAACTATGGCTACACCTTC.

Sample share makes this clonotype medium-sized (0.01 to 0.1%). The gene calls are TRBV19 and TRBJ2-5; D may be TRBD1 (6 bases). Trimming left V 10 bases short and J 5 bases short, with 14 bases between. This CDR3 contains 12 residues. Germline CDR1 reads LNHDA; CDR2 reads SQIVND (reference sequence). This CDR3 is CATRGGVETQYF. Written as DNA, the CDR3 is TGTGCCACACGAGGGGGTGTGGAGACCCAGTACTTC.

This clonotype was counted a few times. This chain joins TRBV6-1 and TRBJ2-7; 7 bases map to TRBD2. The V gene's germline CDR1 is MNHNS and CDR2 SASEGT. Trimming cost V 5 bases and J 6 bases; bases outside gene matches: 10. This CDR3 has 14 amino acids. CDR3 nucleotide sequence: TGTGCCAGCAGTCGCGGGGTCACGGGGGGCGAGCAGTACTTC. It translates to CASSRGVTGGEQYF.

This clonotype was seen only a few times. The chain joins TRBV12-3 or TRBV12-4 to TRBJ2-3; 7 bases fit TRBD1. There are 16 residues in the CDR3. Trimming cost V 4 bases and J 2 bases; bases outside gene matches: 9. The CDR3 nucleotides read TGTGCCAGCAGTTCGTACAGGGGACCCAACACAGATACGCAGTATTTT. It specifies CASSSYRGPNTDTQYF.

In this sample, this clonotype turned up a few times. The chain recombines TRBV5-1 with TRBJ2-7; D remains unclear. The germline gives CDR1 SGHRS, CDR2 YFSETQ. The CDR3 is made up of 13 amino acids. Trimming removed 0 bases at V and 1 base at J, with 5 bases between. CDR3 sequence (DNA): TGCGCCAGCAGCTTGGCCGGTTCCTACGAGCAGTACTTC. It codes for CASSLAGSYEQYF.

This clonotype was picked up a small number of times. The chain couples TRBV27 to TRBJ1-1, with D possibly being TRBD1 (5 bases). The CDR3 consists of 13 residues. Germline V gives CDR1 MNHEY, CDR2 SMNVEV (reference sequence). Trimming shortened V by 8 bases and J by 1 base, and 11 bases separated the two germline ends. This chain's CDR3 is CASSGQQNTEAFF. The CDR3 DNA sequence: TGTGCCAGCTCGGGGCAGCAGAACACTGAAGCTTTCTTT.

In this sample, this clonotype turned up a few times. The chain combines TRBV12-3 or TRBV12-4 with TRBJ1-1; no clear D. The CDR3 sequence is 13 residues long. V dropped 2 bases and J dropped 1 base, with 5 bases sitting between them. CDR3 DNA sequence: TGTGCCAGCAGTTTACTCTCGAACACTGAAGCTTTCTTT. As protein: CASSLLSNTEAFF.

The CDR3 spells CASRASGGPYQETQYF. The CDR3 nucleotides read TGCGCCAGCAGGGCTAGCGGGGGCCCGTACCAAGAGACCCAGTACTTC. This chain connects TRBV5-1 to TRBJ2-5; 10 bases line up with TRBD2. V lost 5 bases to trimming and J lost 0 bases; unmatched junction nucleotides: 7. In germline, CDR1 is SGHRS, CDR2 YFSETQ. CDR3 length: 16 amino acids.

This clonotype was recorded a few times. The CDR3 here is CASRRNVNTEAFF. The CDR3 nucleotides read TGTGCCAGCAGAAGGAACGTAAACACTGAAGCTTTCTTT. The chain employs TRBV27 and TRBJ1-1; D is unresolved. The CDR3 runs 13 residues. V lost 6 bases, J lost 2 bases, and 10 bases lay in between. Germline CDR1 and CDR2: MNHEY and SMNVEV (reference sequence).

The gene calls are TRBV30 and TRBJ1-5, with D possibly TRBD1 on 5 matching bases. From germline, CDR1 is GTSNPN and CDR2 SVGIG (reference sequence). This CDR3 region has 13 residues. The V end lost 1 base, the J end lost 2 bases, and 6 bases lay between the germline ends. In DNA, the CDR3 is TGTGCCTGGAGTGGGGGGGGCAATCAGCCCCAGCATTTT. Its translation is CAWSGGGNQPQHF.